The clone carrying this TCR beta chain was observed once. What it recognizes is unknown. The record originates from a study of CD8+CD57+ T cells in acquired aplastic anemia. V was clipped by 2 bases and J by 8 bases, with 12 bases between them. The length of the CDR3 is 13 residues. Per the germline V gene, CDR1 is SGHTA and CDR2 is FQGTGA. Study-wide points: The study found no significant CD8+ Simpson's diversity difference between patients and controls. The study identified under 30 CD8+ CDR3 sequences shared by patients and controls.

TCR beta VDJ and CDR3 profiling used genomic DNA as template. One entry per CDR3 protein, called by TCRdb with MiXCR from the reads. Seen here are just over 150,000 distinct CDR3 sequences, around 52% observed once, and the top ten hold 25% to 40%. Previously, flow cytometry had revealed CD8+CD57+ cell expansion in the patients chosen for sequencing. This sequence joins TRBV7-3 and TRBJ1-1; D might be TRBD1 (6 bases). Sequenced sample: sorted CD4+, CD8+, or CD8+CD57+ T cells (not recorded which) from PBMCs. This TCR was recovered from a human donor with aplastic anemia. CDR3 in DNA: TGTGCCAGCAGCTTAGACGGTCAGGGGGAAGCTTTCTTT. This codes for CASSLDGQGEAFF.